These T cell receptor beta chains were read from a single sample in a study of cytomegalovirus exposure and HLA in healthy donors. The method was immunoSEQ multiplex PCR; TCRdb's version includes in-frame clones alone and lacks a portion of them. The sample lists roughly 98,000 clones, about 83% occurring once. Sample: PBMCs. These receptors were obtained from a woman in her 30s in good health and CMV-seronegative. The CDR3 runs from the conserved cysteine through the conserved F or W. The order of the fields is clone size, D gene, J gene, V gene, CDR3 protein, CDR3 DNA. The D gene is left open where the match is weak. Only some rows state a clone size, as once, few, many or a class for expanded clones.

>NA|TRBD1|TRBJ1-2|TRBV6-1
CASSGRQGAGGYTF
TGTGCCAGCAGTGGCCGACAGGGGGCGGGTGGCTACACCTTC
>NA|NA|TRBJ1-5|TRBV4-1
CASSPQNRISNQPQHF
TGCGCCAGCAGCCCCCAAAACAGGATTAGCAATCAGCCCCAGCATTTT
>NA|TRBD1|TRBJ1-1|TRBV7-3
CASSKGQGRDTEAFF
TGTGCCAGCAGTAAGGGACAGGGAAGGGACACTGAAGCTTTCTTT
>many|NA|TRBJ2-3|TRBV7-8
CASSLTTAFTDTQYF
TGTGCCAGCAGCTTGACTACCGCCTTCACAGATACGCAGTATTTT
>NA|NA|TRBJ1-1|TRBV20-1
CSASYQSEAFF
TGCAGTGCTAGTTACCAGTCTGAAGCTTTCTTT
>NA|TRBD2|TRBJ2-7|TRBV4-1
CASSLRPGLAGGYVYEQYF
TGCGCCAGCAGCCTTCGGCCGGGACTAGCGGGGGGGTATGTTTACGAGCAGTACTTC
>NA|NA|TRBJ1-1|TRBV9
CASSVDTTDNTEAFF
TGTGCCAGCAGCGTAGATACGACAGATAACACTGAAGCTTTCTTT
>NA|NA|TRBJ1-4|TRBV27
CASSLRPGFTNEKLFF
TGTGCCAGCAGTTTAAGGCCGGGGTTCACTAATGAAAAACTGTTTTTT
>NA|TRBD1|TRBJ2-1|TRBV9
CASSPRDRGTYNEQFF
TGTGCCAGCAGCCCCCGGGACAGGGGGACCTACAATGAGCAGTTCTTC
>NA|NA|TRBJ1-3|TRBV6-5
CASFRGAGNTIYF
TGTGCCAGCTTCCGCGGGGCTGGAAACACCATATATTTT
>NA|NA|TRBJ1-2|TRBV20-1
CSAPHVGYTF
TGCAGTGCCCCACATGTAGGCTACACCTTC
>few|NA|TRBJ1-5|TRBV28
CASSTERAGTQPQHF
TGTGCCAGCAGCACCGAGAGGGCTGGTACTCAGCCCCAGCATTTT
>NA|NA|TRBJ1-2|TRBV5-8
CASSLERGLWGYTF
TGTGCCAGCAGCTTGGAAAGGGGCCTTTGGGGCTACACCTTC
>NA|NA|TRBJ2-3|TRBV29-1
CSVEKRQTSTDTQYF
TGCAGCGTTGAAAAGCGACAGACTAGCACAGATACGCAGTATTTT
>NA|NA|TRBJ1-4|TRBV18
CASSPAGRNEKLFF
TGTGCCAGCTCACCGGCAGGGCGAAATGAAAAACTGTTTTTT
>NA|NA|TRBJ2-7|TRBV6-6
CASRYTPDEQYF
TGTGCCAGCCGATATACTCCCGACGAGCAGTACTTC
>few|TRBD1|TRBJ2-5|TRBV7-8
CASRRPGQGRETQYF
TGTGCCAGCAGAAGACCGGGACAGGGACGTGAGACCCAGTACTTC
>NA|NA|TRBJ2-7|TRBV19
CASIYEQYF
TGTGCCAGCATCTACGAGCAGTACTTC
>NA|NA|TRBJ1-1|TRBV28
CASSFTPPGAEAFF
TGTGCCAGCAGTTTCACCCCCCCGGGTGCTGAAGCTTTCTTT
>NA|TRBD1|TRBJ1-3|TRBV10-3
CAIRGDSSGNTIYF
TGTGCCATCAGGGGGGACAGCTCTGGAAACACCATATATTTT
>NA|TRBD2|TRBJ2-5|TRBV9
CASSVASASGGEETQYF
TGTGCCAGCAGCGTAGCGTCGGCTAGCGGGGGTGAAGAGACCCAGTACTTC
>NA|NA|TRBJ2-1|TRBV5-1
CASSSRGSGAKNEQFF
TGCGCCAGCAGCTCCCGTGGGAGCGGAGCTAAAAATGAGCAGTTCTTC
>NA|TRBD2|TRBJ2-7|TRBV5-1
CASSFGLAGVGEQYF
TGCGCCAGCAGCTTCGGGCTAGCGGGAGTGGGCGAGCAGTACTTC
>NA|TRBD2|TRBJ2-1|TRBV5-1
CASSPSAGGHIQWEQFF
TGCGCCAGCAGCCCGAGCGCGGGGGGGCATATACAATGGGAGCAGTTCTTC
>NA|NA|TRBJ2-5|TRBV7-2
CASSFATSGETQYF
TGTGCCAGCAGCTTCGCCACGTCCGGGGAGACCCAGTACTTC
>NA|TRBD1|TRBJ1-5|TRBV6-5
CASSWTGGIDQPQHF
TGTGCCAGCAGCTGGACAGGGGGCATCGATCAGCCCCAGCATTTT
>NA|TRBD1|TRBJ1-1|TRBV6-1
CASSDEQGAGNTEAFF
TGTGCCAGCAGTGACGAACAGGGGGCAGGGAACACTGAAGCTTTCTTT
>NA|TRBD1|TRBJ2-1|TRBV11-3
CASTPGTGLYEQFF
TGTGCCAGCACCCCCGGGACAGGGCTTTATGAGCAGTTCTTC
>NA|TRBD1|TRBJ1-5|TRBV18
CASSPWTGGNQPQHF
TGTGCCAGCTCACCATGGACAGGGGGCAATCAGCCCCAGCATTTT
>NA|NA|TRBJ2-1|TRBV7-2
CADSRVMGNEQFF
TGTGCTGATTCGCGGGTTATGGGGAATGAGCAGTTCTTC
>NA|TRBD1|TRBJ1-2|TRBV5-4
CASSLGGQPTILANYGYTF
TGTGCCAGCAGCTTGGGGGGACAGCCTACAATACTAGCTAACTATGGCTACACCTTC
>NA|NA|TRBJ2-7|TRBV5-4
CASSLVSRTPVEQYF
TGTGCCAGCAGCTTGGTATCCCGAACTCCGGTCGAGCAGTACTTC
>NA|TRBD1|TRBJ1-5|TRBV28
CASVSPTGDNQPQHF
TGTGCCAGCGTCTCACCCACAGGGGACAATCAGCCCCAGCATTTT
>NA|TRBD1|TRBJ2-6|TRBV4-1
CASSQGQDRPRTGANVLTF
TGCGCCAGCAGCCAAGGGCAGGACAGGCCGCGCACTGGGGCCAACGTCCTGACTTTC
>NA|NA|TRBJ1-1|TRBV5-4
CASSLVQGKNTEAFF
TGTGCCAGCAGCTTGGTTCAGGGGAAGAACACTGAAGCTTTCTTT
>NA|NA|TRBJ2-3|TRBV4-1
CASSQTGQYTDTQYF
TGCGCCAGCAGCCAAACAGGACAGTACACAGATACGCAGTATTTT
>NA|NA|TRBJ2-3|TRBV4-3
CASSQGVLFTDTQYF
TGCGCCAGCAGCCAAGGAGTCCTCTTCACAGATACGCAGTATTTT
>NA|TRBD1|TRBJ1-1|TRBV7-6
CASAAGTGYMNTEAFF
TGTGCCAGCGCCGCAGGGACAGGGTACATGAACACTGAAGCTTTCTTT
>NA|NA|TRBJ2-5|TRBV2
CASNRMDYQETQYF
TGTGCCAGCAATAGGATGGACTACCAAGAGACCCAGTACTTC
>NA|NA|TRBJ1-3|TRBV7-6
CASSLGVLAGRGSGNTIYF
TGTGCCAGCAGCTTAGGGGTTCTGGCAGGACGGGGGTCTGGAAACACCATATATTTT
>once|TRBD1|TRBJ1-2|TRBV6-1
CASSPQTGSPYGYTF
TGTGCCAGCAGCCCCCAGACAGGGTCCCCCTATGGCTACACCTTC